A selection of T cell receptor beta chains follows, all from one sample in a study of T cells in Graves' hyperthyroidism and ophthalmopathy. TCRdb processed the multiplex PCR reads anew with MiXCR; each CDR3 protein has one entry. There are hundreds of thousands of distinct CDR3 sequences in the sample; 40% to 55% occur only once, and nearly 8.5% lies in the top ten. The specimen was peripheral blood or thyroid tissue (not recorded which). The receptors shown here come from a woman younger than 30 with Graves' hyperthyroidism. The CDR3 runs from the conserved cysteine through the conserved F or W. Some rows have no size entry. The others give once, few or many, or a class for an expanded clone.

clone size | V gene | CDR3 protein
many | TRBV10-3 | CAISESKATNTEAFF
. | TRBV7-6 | CASTPFWDRDQYF
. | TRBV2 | CASFGMDTEAFF
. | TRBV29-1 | CSVEDGTASYEQYF
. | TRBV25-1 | CASSMSGTGDFYEQYF
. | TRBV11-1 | CASKGANVLTF
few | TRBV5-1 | CASRPEMGTEAFF
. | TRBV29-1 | CSVEDRDRENYGYTF
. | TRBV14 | CASSQERDPRAAFF
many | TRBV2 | CASRKTFEAFF
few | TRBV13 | CASRHGTGVYGYTF
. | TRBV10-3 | CASSSGGQGPTYEQYF
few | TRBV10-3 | CASSYSWQAIGYTF
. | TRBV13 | CASSQGLAGGPTEQYF
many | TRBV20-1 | CSAVRASSF
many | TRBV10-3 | CAISDGTSGYEQYF
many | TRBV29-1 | CSVAGDIGYEQYF
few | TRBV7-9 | CASSLPPAGDEQYF
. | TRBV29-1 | CSVDRLGYTF
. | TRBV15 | CATSRDPADTYEQYF
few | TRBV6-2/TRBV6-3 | CASSYGGLSGKLFF
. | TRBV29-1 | CSVDRGQVSFGNTEAFF
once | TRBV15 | CASRGQGANSPLHF
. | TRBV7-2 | CASMGGRGETQYF
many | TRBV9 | CASSLRDRGYEQYF
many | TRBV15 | CATSSTRDRILANYGYTF
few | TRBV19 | CASSPPRREGGYTF
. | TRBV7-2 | CASGFRPGRHNQPQHF
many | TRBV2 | CASSERQYYEQYF
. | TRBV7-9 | CASSLELTRNAYEQYF
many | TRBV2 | CASNEGINYGYTF
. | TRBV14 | CASSQQDKPYEQYF
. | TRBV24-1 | CATSDETGGPYNEQFF
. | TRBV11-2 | CASSLVTGVRSEAFF
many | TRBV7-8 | CASSNRAHGDSPLHF
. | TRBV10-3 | CASSYETQGIQPQHF
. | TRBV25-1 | CASSDEGREQYF
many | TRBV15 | CATSSRDRLPMF
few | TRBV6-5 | CASSNGVQETQYF
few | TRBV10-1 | CASSEVTSGEQYF
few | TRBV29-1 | CSVEFPDRGYEQYF
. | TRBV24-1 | CATSGTTGFNQPQHF
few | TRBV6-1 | CASSVSSGRAYEQYF
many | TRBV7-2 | CASSLGGQISYEQYF
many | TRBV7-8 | CASSLYGTSGNHNEQFF
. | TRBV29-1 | CSVSGRNTGELFF
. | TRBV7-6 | CASRTSGTEQYF
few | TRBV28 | CASIRGVGYGYTF
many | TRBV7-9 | CASREGSGANVLTF
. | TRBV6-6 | CASRNGGLGYEQYF
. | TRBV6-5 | CASSDRLEETQYF
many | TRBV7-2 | CASSLAGDQPQHF
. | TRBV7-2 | CASSVRGGPYEQYF
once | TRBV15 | CATSSRGTWDTEAFF
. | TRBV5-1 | CASSRQGTGANVLTF
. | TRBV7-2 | CASSGWDRKGNYGYTF
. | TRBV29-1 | CSVELQGGTTGAFF
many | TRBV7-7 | CASSPGRKGYGYTF
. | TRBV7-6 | CASLSLGTPAYEQYF
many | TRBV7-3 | CASSQQGSETQYF